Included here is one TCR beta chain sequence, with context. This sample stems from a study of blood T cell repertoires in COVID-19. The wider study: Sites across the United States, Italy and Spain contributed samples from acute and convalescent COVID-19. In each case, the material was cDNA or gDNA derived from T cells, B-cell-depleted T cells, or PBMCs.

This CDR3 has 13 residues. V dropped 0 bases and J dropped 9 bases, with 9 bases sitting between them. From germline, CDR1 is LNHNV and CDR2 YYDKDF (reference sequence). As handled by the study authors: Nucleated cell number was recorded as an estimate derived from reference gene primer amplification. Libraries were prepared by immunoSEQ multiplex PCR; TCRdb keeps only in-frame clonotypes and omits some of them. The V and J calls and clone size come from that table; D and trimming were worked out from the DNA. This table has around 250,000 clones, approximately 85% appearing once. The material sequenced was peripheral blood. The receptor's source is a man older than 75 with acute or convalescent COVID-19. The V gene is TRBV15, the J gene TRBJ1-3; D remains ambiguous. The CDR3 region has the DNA TGTGCCACCAGCAGAGAGGGAGGGTCCACCATATATTTT. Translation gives CATSREGGSTIYF.